This T cell receptor beta chain was captured by sequencing in a study of shared clonotypes between healthy human individuals. The germline gives CDR1 SGHRS, CDR2 YFSETQ. Unmatched junction bases numbered 10, after V lost 0 bases and J lost 5 bases. The CDR3 totals 18 residues. Naive CD8 populations comprised CD45RO-negative cells positively selected for CCR7, excluding terminally differentiated effector memory CD45RA+ cells. The data were produced by immunoSEQ multiplex PCR, yet TCRdb's version contains in-frame clones alone and is incomplete. This table has 800,000 to 950,000 clones, about 96% appearing once.

The chain uses TRBV5-1 and TRBJ2-1; 11 bases line up with TRBD2. The sequence came from a man between 25 and 39 years old in good health. Sequenced input: naive CD8+ T cells sorted from blood. The CDR3 DNA is TGCGCCAGCAGCTTGGCAACCAGACTAGCGGGAAGCCACAATGAGCAGTTCTTC. Translated: CASSLATRLAGSHNEQFF.